This TCR beta chain was found in a study of CD8+CD57+ T cells in acquired aplastic anemia. On the study more broadly: DNA recovered from sorted CD4+ and CD8+ cells had a mean of roughly 3 ug. Points from the study as a whole: Patients showed no significant difference from controls in CD8+ Simpson's diversity.

This clonotype occurred once. Its target is not known. CD8+CD57+ cell expansion, shown by flow cytometry, had occurred in the patients selected for sequencing. All participating patients were living with severe acquired aplastic anemia. Blood was sampled before the patients had received any therapy. Germline V gives CDR1 LNHDA, CDR2 SQIVND (reference sequence). After removal of 6 bases from V and 4 bases from J, the junction contained 5 bases not matched to a gene. The CDR3 consists of 14 residues. Genomic DNA acted as the template from which TCR beta VDJ combination and CDR3 sequence profiling were carried out. Each CDR3 protein is one row after TCRdb ran MiXCR on the reads. Of some 120,000 distinct CDR3 sequences in the sample, roughly 55% were seen once.

The sequence was obtained from a human donor with aplastic anemia. The sample comprised sorted CD4+, CD8+, or CD8+CD57+ T cells (not recorded which) from PBMCs. The rearrangement links TRBV19 to TRBJ2-3, with TRBD2 matching 9 bases. This CDR3 reads CASRWRGGSDTQYF. The CDR3 DNA is TGTGCCAGTAGATGGCGGGGGGGGTCAGATACGCAGTATTTT.